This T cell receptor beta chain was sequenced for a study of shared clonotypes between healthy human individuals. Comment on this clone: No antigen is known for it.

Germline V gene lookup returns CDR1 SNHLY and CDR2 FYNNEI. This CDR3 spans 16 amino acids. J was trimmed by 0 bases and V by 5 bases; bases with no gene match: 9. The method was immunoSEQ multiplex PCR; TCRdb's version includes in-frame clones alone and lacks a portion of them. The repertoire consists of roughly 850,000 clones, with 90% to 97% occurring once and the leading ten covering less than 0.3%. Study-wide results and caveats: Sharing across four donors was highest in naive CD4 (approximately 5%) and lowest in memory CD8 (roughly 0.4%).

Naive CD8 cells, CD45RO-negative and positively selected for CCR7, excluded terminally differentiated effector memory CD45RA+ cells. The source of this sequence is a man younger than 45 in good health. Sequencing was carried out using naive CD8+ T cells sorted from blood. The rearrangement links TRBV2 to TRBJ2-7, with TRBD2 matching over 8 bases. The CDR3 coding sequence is TGTGCCAGCAGTTTTCAAGGCGGGAGGTACTCCTACGAGCAGTACTTC. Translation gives CASSFQGGRYSYEQYF.